This record looks at one T cell receptor (beta chain) sequence and its context. The target of this receptor is not known. The record has no base qualities; no much larger clone is one base away. TCRbeta CDR3 regions were sequenced with the immunoSEQ Assay. After extraction, genomic DNA underwent amplification by bias-controlled multiplex PCR, followed by high-throughput sequencing. Concerning the study's data processing: To quantify the absolute abundance of every unique TCRbeta CDR3 region, sequences were collapsed and filtered. T cell fraction was estimated by normalization of TCRbeta template counts to usable DNA, with usable DNA being measured through amplification of reference genes present in all nucleated cells. Repertoire TCRs were annotated as SARS-CoV-2-specific by exact matching of V gene, CDR3 amino acid sequence and J gene to a known reactive TCR set. The reference SARS-CoV-2 TCR set was obtained from MIRA and was filtered for enrichment in COVID-19-positive ImmuneCODE repertoires, whereby public or cross-reactive TCRs were removed. Drawing on the MIRA antigens, annotated TCRs were analysed further at the level of specific ORF or position within ORF. Breadth was defined as annotated unique rearrangements over total unique productive rearrangements; depth was the summed frequency of those rearrangements. Two-sided Wilcoxon rank-sum tests were applied when comparing TCR breadth between groups. Imported from immuneACCESS, the table was reduced by TCRdb to in-frame sequences with V and J called. These copies leave out some clones; in studies compared against another copy, an unresolved V gene accounts for under half, and the cause of the remainder is not known. Clone size and V and J calls were adopted from that table, with D and trimming inferred from the DNA. The sample table lists approximately 480,000 clones, roughly 89% of them with a count of one. Roughly 13% of the sample goes to the ten largest clones.

This entry belongs to a study of Ad26.COV2.S vaccination and SARS-CoV-2 variants (dated by TCRdb to about 2021). In terms of the full investigation: Donors in the vaccine arm were drawn from COV1001, a phase I-IIa trial of Ad26.COV2.S in healthy adults that was multicentre, randomized, double-blind and placebo-controlled. Ad26.COV2.S was administered intramuscularly at a dose of 5x10^10 or 1x10^11 viral particles, either as one shot or as two shots given 56 days apart. The specificity and breadth of SARS-CoV-2-reactive T cell receptors after Ad26.COV2.S vaccination were assessed by TCRbeta repertoire sequencing. The TCR-sequenced set comprised approximately 32 samples: around 20 Ad26.COV2.S vaccine recipients, 5 placebo recipients and 8 SARS-CoV-2 convalescent individuals. Participants in the trial were split at random into five groups of five each, receiving low-dose or high-dose Ad26.COV2.S once or twice, or else placebo on both occasions. Investigators did not know the trial group allocation while performing experiments and assessing outcomes.

This specimen's treatment or condition label, interpreted: some 19 received Ad26.COV2.S at low or high dose, single or two shots; about five received placebo; per-sample allocation not given. Repertoires of vaccine and placebo recipients were sequenced from samples taken on day 63 after the first injection. In Cohort 1b, 25 to 30 adults aged 18-55 years were enrolled at a single site in Boston, USA, between 29 July and 7 August 2020. Ad26.COV2.S was a replication-incompetent adenovirus type 26 vector expressing a prefusion-stabilized SARS-CoV-2 spike protein from the original Wuhan strain. Study-level results and caveats: Compared with placebo recipients, Ad26.COV2.S recipients showed higher spike-specific TCR breadth (P = 0.0014). The study was not powered for comparison of responses between vaccine doses or regimens. After vaccination, substantial breadth of spike-specific CD8+ and CD4+ T cell responses was reported. Vaccine and placebo recipients had similar non-spike TCR breadth, a finding consistent with the vaccine containing only spike. According to the authors, total T cell responses may have been underestimated by the TCR breadth and depth analyses.

The specimen comprised peripheral blood, sampled in a trial of Ad26.COV2.S vaccine versus placebo. The TCR was taken from a person between 18 and 60 years old who received the Ad26.COV2.S COVID-19 vaccine or a placebo.

Here the CDR3 is given as CASSEWDYGNEQFF. The bases read TGTGCCAGCAGTGAGTGGGACTATGGCAATGAGCAGTTCTTC. The chain links TRBV2 with TRBJ2-1; 7 nucleotides in the junction match TRBD2. The CDR3 covers 14 residues, taking in both the cysteine and the phenylalanine. CDR3 DNA only is kept here, 42 bases in frame from base 1. For this chain, trimming is 3 bases at the V end and 6 bases at the J end, and the number of junction bases without a gene match is 5. As encoded in the germline V gene, CDR1 is SNHLY while CDR2 is FYNNEI.